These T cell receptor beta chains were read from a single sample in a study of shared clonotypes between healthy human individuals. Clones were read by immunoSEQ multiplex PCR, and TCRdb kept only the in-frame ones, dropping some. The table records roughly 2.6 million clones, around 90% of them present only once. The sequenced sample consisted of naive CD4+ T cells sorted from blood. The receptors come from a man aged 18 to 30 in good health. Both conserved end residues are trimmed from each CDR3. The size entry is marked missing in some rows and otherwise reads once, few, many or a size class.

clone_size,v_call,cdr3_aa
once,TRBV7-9,ASSPPLQYSPLH
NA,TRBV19,ASSIDESGTQY
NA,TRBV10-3,AISPTHGTEAF
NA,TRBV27,ASRTWLGTPNEKLF
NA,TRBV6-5,ASSPGTGVQPQH
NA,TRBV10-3,AISEASGNTGELF
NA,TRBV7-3,ASSLGTGEEF
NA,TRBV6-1,ASRQIGGIETQY
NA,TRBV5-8,ASSPAGTLIYEQY
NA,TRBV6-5,ASSPGQNSNQPQH
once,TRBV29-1,SVAQGDNSPLH
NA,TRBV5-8,ASSPGRGQGTSNQPQH
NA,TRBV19,ASTDSRNYGYT
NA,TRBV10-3,AISDGRGISGELF
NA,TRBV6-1,ASSEKILRPYEQY
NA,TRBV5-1,ASSLASGNEQF
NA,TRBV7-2,ASSLASGTLPHEQY
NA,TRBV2,ASSEAHLYQH
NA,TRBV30,AWSGQVRDEQY
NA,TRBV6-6,AVVRALGTDTQY
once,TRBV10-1,ASSPGTSGRQETQY
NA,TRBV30,AWSPAATLPYEQY
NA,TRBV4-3,ASSQDRRGTLTDTQY
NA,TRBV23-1,ASTVDSPPF
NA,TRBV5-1,ASILDRGADTQY
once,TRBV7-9,ASSLGGTSGSYYQETQY
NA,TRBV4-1,ASSPSGVGDGYT
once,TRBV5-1,ASSLESADNSPLH
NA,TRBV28,ASSSPGLAGGYNEQF
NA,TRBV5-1,ASSPGRSRETQY
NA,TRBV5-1,ASSLVAKTGFDGYT
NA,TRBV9,ASSVAEGLLETQY
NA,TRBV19,ASSPDRGLDGYT
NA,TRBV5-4,ASSLVAHGGNSPLH
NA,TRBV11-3,ASSLDGLAGGQGAYNEQF
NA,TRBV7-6,ASSLGTESSYEQY
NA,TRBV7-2,ASSLGQGHNEQF
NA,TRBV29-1,SVGGTSGSYNEQF
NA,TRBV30,AWTVGAGVTEAF
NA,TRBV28,ASSLPKQPQH
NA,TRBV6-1,ASYRIRGYQETQY
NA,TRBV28,ASSLVVSLNTEAF
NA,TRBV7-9,ASSLENTEAF
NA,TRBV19,ASSIMGDSSPLH
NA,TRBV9,ASSVQGSGELYEQY
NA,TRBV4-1,ASSVQEGVNNYGYT
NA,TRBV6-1,ASSEWRGPSRPEAF
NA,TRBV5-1,ASSLGHGISYEQY
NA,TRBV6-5,ASSYLGRGNSPLH
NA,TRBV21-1,ASSKAKVWRDRGTGANVLT
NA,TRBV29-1,SVPSGANVLT
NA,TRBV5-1,ASSLLTRDTQY
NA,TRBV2,ASIGQGSPYEQY